The next 19 T cell receptor beta chains were all read from a single sample in a study of T-cell memory formation after mild COVID-19. TCRdb re-called the 5' RACE reads with MiXCR, one entry per CDR3 protein. The sample lists roughly 150,000 distinct CDR3 sequences; 10% to 15% were seen once. Sequenced input: PBMCs or a T cell subset sorted from them (not recorded which). Receptors were obtained from a man aged 18 to 29 who had mild COVID-19 (a few samples of this study predate the infection). Cell type and time point are not known.

This clonotype appeared a few times. The V gene is TRBV7-2, the J gene TRBJ1-2; weak D call: TRBD1 (5 bases). V shed 5 bases and J shed 6 bases, with 22 bases lying between them. The CDR3 is made up of 16 amino acids. In germline, CDR1 is SGHTA, CDR2 FQGNSA. The CDR3 region is CASSPQPPGLGDGYTF. CDR3 DNA: TGTGCCAGCAGCCCACAACCGCCGGGGCTGGGGGATGGCTACACCTTC. Combining the CDR3 with reference TRBV7-2 and TRBJ1-2 gives the whole variable domain GAGVSQSPSNKVTEKGKDVELRCDPISGHTALYWYRQSLGQGLEFLIYFQGNSAPDKSGLPSDRFSAERTGGSVSTLTIQRTQQEDSAVYLCASSPQPPGLGDGYTFGSGTRLTVV.

This chain uses TRBV5-4 with TRBJ2-1, with 8 bases lining up with TRBD2. Germline-derived CDR1 and CDR2 are SGHNT and YYREEE (reference sequence). The CDR3 is made up of 15 amino acids. The J segment lost 1 base and the V segment lost 4 bases, leaving 4 bases of the junction unmatched. The CDR3 here is CASSPTSGSYNEQFF. The CDR3 DNA reads as TGTGCCAGCAGCCCTACTAGCGGATCCTACAATGAGCAGTTCTTC.

This clonotype was counted between two and nine times. The genes are TRBV10-3 and TRBJ2-5, with D tentatively TRBD1 (6 bases). Trimming removed 3 bases at V and 4 bases at J, with 6 bases between. Germline V CDR1 and CDR2: ENHRY, SYGVKD. The CDR3 extends over 12 amino acids. CDR3 nucleotides: TGTGCCATCAGTGACAGGGGAGAGACCCAGTACTTC. Encoded protein: CAISDRGETQYF.

This clonotype has a handful of counts. DNA for the CDR3: TGTGCCAGCACCAGCGGGAGTTGGGAGGGACTAGCGGGGGGAACCTCGGATACGCAGTATTTT. Its translation: CASTSGSWEGLAGGTSDTQYF. This chain connects TRBV3-1 to TRBJ2-3; 15 positions agree with TRBD2. V was clipped by 7 bases and J by 6 bases; unmatched bases: 23. The CDR3 consists of 21 residues. CDR1 is LGHDT, CDR2 YNNKEL, per germline (reference sequence).

The rearrangement uses TRBV7-9 and TRBJ2-5; D is perhaps TRBD1 or TRBD2 (5 bases each). The germline V gene encodes CDR1 SEHNR and CDR2 FQNEAQ (reference sequence). There are 13 residues in the CDR3. Trimming cost V 7 bases and J 0 bases, with 9 bases left between them. The CDR3 DNA reads as TGTGCCAGCATCCGGGGCTACCAAGAGACCCAGTACTTC. Its protein is CASIRGYQETQYF.

V usage is TRBV11-2 and J usage is TRBJ2-2; perhaps TRBD2 as D (6 bases). CDR1 is SGHAT and CDR2 is FQNNGV in the germline V gene. This CDR3 region has 17 residues. V lost 5 bases, J lost 0 bases, and 16 bases lay in between. The CDR3 nucleotides are TGTGCCAGCAGCAGAGGTCGGGGACTGGCGAACACCGGGGAGCTGTTTTTT. Protein product: CASSRGRGLANTGELFF.

This clonotype came up a few times. CDR3 residues: CASSYSGTLTDTQYF. In DNA, the CDR3 is TGTGCCAGCAGTTACTCCGGGACTTTAACAGATACGCAGTATTTT. This chain uses TRBV6-5 with TRBJ2-3; D perhaps matches TRBD2 (6 bases). With 0 bases removed from V and 3 bases from J, the gap between germline ends came to 10 bases. There are 15 residues in the CDR3. CDR1 is MNHEY, CDR2 SVGAGI, per germline.

The chain joins TRBV7-9 to TRBJ2-7; D is perhaps TRBD1 (5 bases). Trimming left V 5 bases short and J 1 base short, with 9 bases between. Germline-derived CDR1 and CDR2 are SEHNR and FQNEAQ (reference sequence). The CDR3 runs to 13 residues. The CDR3 spells CASSLKGSYEQYF. The CDR3 nucleotides read TGTGCCAGCAGCCTGAAGGGGTCCTACGAGCAGTACTTC.

The table lists this clonotype with a few counts. As DNA, the CDR3 is TGCAGTGCTAGGCTGGGAGGGTGGAACACTGAAGCTTTCTTT. Translating it yields CSARLGGWNTEAFF. The rearrangement links TRBV20-1 to TRBJ1-1; no firm D call. Trimming removed 3 bases from V and 1 base from J, with 12 bases in between. Germline loops: CDR1 DFQATT, CDR2 SNEGSKA (reference sequence). The CDR3 has 14 amino acids.

The chain employs TRBV2 and TRBJ2-1; the match to TRBD2 covers 10 bases. Germline values: CDR1 SNHLY, CDR2 FYNNEI. This CDR3 comprises 17 residues. The trim removed 3 bases at V and 5 bases at J, leaving 10 bases unmatched. The CDR3 DNA reads as TGTGCCAGCAGTGAGGTTGGTTTAGCGGGGGGAAACAATGAGCAGTTCTTC. This sequence encodes CASSEVGLAGGNNEQFF. The full variable domain, with the rest looked up from reference TRBV2 and TRBJ2-1, is EPEVTQTPSHQVTQMGQEVILRCVPISNHLYFYWYRQILGQKVEFLVSFYNNEISEKSEIFDDQFSVERPDGSNFTLKIRSTKLEDSAMYFCASSEVGLAGGNNEQFFGPGTRLTVL.

The genes are TRBV6-4 and TRBJ2-3; unclear D gene. Trimming left V 2 bases short and J 3 bases short, with 6 bases between. The CDR3 is made up of 13 amino acids. Germline lookup yields CDR1 MRHNA and CDR2 SNTAGT. The CDR3 bases are TGTGCCAGCAGTGACACAGAAACAGATACGCAGTATTTT. Translating it yields CASSDTETDTQYF.

The chain uses TRBV7-2 and TRBJ1-1; D remains ambiguous. V was clipped by 5 bases and J by 9 bases, with 10 bases between them. The CDR3 length is 11 residues. In germline, CDR1 is SGHTA, CDR2 FQGNSA. CDR3 DNA sequence: TGTGCCAGCAGCCCCTCCCGGAAAGCTTTCTTT. It specifies CASSPSRKAFF.

This chain joins TRBV9 and TRBJ1-2, with TRBD1 matching over 11 bases. Germline CDR1 is SGDLS and CDR2 is YYNGEE. The J segment lost 7 bases and the V segment lost 4 bases, leaving 6 bases of the junction unmatched. The CDR3 spans 14 residues. Here the CDR3 reads CASSTRTGGGGYTF. In DNA form, the CDR3 reads TGTGCCAGCAGCACCCGGACAGGGGGCGGTGGCTACACCTTC.

This clonotype came up many times. The rearrangement joins TRBV7-2 to TRBJ1-2, with no clear D. The CDR3 is 14 residues long. CDR1 is SGHTA, CDR2 FQGNSA, per germline. V dropped 5 bases and J dropped 7 bases, with 17 bases sitting between them. DNA of the CDR3: TGTGCCAGCAGCACCGGGTCCCTAGGTACTGGCTACACCTTC. As protein: CASSTGSLGTGYTF.

This sequence joins TRBV10-3 and TRBJ2-1, with D unresolved. This CDR3 comprises 16 residues. Germline V gives CDR1 ENHRY, CDR2 SYGVKD. The V end was cut by 0 bases, the J end by 3 bases, with 12 bases between. In nucleotides, the CDR3 is TGTGCCATCAGTGAGTCGATAGTAGAAGGCTACAATGAGCAGTTCTTC. Its translation: CAISESIVEGYNEQFF.

V usage is TRBV10-3 and J usage is TRBJ1-3; D not certain. Trimming cost V 3 bases and J 8 bases, with 17 bases left between them. CDR1 is ENHRY and CDR2 is SYGVKD in the germline V gene. The CDR3 has 15 residues. CDR3 residues: CAISDAHSSGDTIYF. CDR3 DNA sequence: TGTGCCATCAGTGACGCCCACTCAAGCGGCGACACCATATATTTT.

This rearrangement joins TRBV12-3 or TRBV12-4 to TRBJ1-3; TRBD1 matches 8 bases. V was pared by 5 bases and J by 4 bases, with 7 bases of the junction left unmatched. CDR3 size: 15 residues. CDR3 DNA: TGTGCCAGCAGTAAGAGACAGGGGCCCGGAAACACCATATATTTT. It translates to CASSKRQGPGNTIYF.

The CDR3 coding sequence is TGTGCCGCTTTGGGGGGGAATGGCTACACCTTC. Its translation is CAALGGNGYTF. The chain links TRBV12-3 or TRBV12-4 to TRBJ1-2; tentative D call: TRBD1 (5 bases). The V end lost 11 bases, the J end lost 6 bases, and 13 bases lay between the germline ends. The CDR3 consists of 11 residues.

V is TRBV18 and J is TRBJ2-7; D might be TRBD2 (5 bases). Trimming pared 5 bases from V and 2 bases from J, leaving 10 bases between. Germline assignment: CDR1 KGHSH and CDR2 LQKENI. The CDR3 consists of 13 residues. CDR3 amino acids: CASSVSGTYEQYF. In DNA, the CDR3 is TGTGCCAGCTCAGTTTCGGGAACCTACGAGCAGTACTTC.